Described below is a single T cell receptor beta chain sequence and its context. The PCR ran on 60 Vbeta and 13 Jbeta primers. TCRdb's copy holds only in-frame clones and misses some; the assay was immunoSEQ multiplex PCR. The sample holds some 190,000 clones, roughly 9.4% seen once. The data originate from a study of cytomegalovirus exposure and HLA in healthy donors. Study at large: Earlier work reported 110 million or so unique TCR beta sequences from 180 million or so T cells.

CDR1 is GTSNPN, CDR2 SVGIG, per germline (reference sequence). V lost 2 bases to trimming and J lost 3 bases; unmatched junction nucleotides: 7. CDR3 size: 16 residues. The origin of this receptor is a woman in her 30s in good health and CMV-seropositive. Source material: PBMCs. This sequence joins TRBV30 and TRBJ2-3; TRBD2 matches 11 bases. DNA for the CDR3: TGTGCCTGGAGTCCGGAGGGACTAGCGGAAACAGATACGCAGTATTTT. Translation: CAWSPEGLAETDTQYF. The entire variable domain, with the rest obtained from reference TRBV30 and TRBJ2-3, is as follows: SQTIHQWPATLVQPVGSPLSLECTVEGTSNPNLYWYRQAAGRGLQLLFYSVGIGQISSEVPQNLSASRPQDRQFILSSKKLLLSDSGFYLCAWSPEGLAETDTQYFGPGTRLTVL.